This T cell receptor beta chain was observed in a study of blood T cell repertoires in COVID-19. Study-wide context: The origin of the acute and convalescent COVID-19 samples was the United States, Italy and Spain. Nucleic acid was either cDNA or gDNA, and it came from T cells, B-cell-depleted T cells, or PBMCs.

Authors' methods: Amplified reference gene primers provided the basis for estimating nucleated cell counts. Measured with immunoSEQ multiplex PCR; TCRdb has only the in-frame clones, and not every one. That table gives V, J and clone size, and the DNA gave D and trimming. The sample shows 50,000 to 55,000 clones, just over 85% of them seen only once. Trimming removed 4 bases from V and 4 bases from J, with 12 bases in between. Germline V gene data show CDR1 as KGHDR and CDR2 as SFDVKD. This CDR3 is 14 amino acids long. The sample consisted of peripheral blood. The receptor was isolated from a man between 65 and 80 years old with acute or convalescent COVID-19. The chain uses TRBV24-1 and TRBJ2-5, with D maybe TRBD1 (5 bases). CDR3 DNA sequence: TGTGCCACCAGTGAGCAGGGTTGGGGAGAGACCCAGTACTTC. Amino acids: CATSEQGWGETQYF.